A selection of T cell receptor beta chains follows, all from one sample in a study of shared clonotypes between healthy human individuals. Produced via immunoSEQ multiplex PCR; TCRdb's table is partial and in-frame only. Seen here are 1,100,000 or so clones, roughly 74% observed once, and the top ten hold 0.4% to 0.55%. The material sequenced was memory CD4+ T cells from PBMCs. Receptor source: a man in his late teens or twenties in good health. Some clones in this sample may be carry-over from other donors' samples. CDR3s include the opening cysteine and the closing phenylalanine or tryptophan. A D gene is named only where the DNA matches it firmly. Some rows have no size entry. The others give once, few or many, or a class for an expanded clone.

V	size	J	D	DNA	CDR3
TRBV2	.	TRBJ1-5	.	TGTGCCAGCAAGGAGGGTAGCAATCAGCCCCAGCATTTT	CASKEGSNQPQHF
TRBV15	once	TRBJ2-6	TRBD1	TGTGCCACTTCGCCGGGACAGGGGGCTAGTGGGGCCAACGTCCTGACTTTC	CATSPGQGASGANVLTF
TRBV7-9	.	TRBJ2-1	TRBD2	TGTGCCAGCAGCTCCGTTAGCGGGAATGCCTACAATGAGCAGTTCTTC	CASSSVSGNAYNEQFF
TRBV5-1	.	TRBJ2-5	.	TGCGCCAGCAGCTTGGGGACAGTTCAAGTGGAGACCCAGTACTTC	CASSLGTVQVETQYF
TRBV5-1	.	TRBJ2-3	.	TGCGCCAGCAGCTTGGCGGGACAAGGCACAGATACGCAGTATTTT	CASSLAGQGTDTQYF
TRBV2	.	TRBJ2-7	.	TGTGCCAGCAGTCGGACGGGGTACGAGCAGTACTTC	CASSRTGYEQYF
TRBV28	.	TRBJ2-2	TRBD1	TGTGCCAGCAGTTGTTATCCGAAAGGGACAGGGAAGAACACCGGGGAGCTGTTTTTT	CASSCYPKGTGKNTGELFF
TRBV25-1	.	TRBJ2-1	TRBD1	TGTGCCAGCAGTGACCCGGGACAGGGGGACAATGAGCAGTTCTTC	CASSDPGQGDNEQFF
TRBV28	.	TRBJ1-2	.	TGTGCCAGCAGTGGGGAAAACAAGGATAACTATGGCTACACCTTC	CASSGENKDNYGYTF
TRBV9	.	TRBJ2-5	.	TGTGCCAGCAGCGTAGCTCTTAACGGGGAGACCCAGTACTTC	CASSVALNGETQYF
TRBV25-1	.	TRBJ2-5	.	TGTGCCAGCAGTAGTAGATACCTTCAAGAGACCCAGTACTTC	CASSSRYLQETQYF
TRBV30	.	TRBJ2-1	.	TGTGCCTGGAGCCCCAAGGGGGGAAGGAATGAGCAGTTCTTC	CAWSPKGGRNEQFF
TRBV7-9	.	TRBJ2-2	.	TGTGCCAGCAACGCCGGGGGAAGACGAGGGGAGCTGTTTTTT	CASNAGGRRGELFF
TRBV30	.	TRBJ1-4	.	TGTGCCTGGAGTGTAAACAGGGCGAATGAAAAACTGTTTTTT	CAWSVNRANEKLFF
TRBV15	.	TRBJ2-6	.	TGTGCCACCAGCAGAGATGCTACAGGGTCTGGGGCCAACGTCCTGACTTTC	CATSRDATGSGANVLTF
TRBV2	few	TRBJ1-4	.	TGTGCCAGCAGTTACACTTTCGGGCTGTTTTTT	CASSYTFGLFF